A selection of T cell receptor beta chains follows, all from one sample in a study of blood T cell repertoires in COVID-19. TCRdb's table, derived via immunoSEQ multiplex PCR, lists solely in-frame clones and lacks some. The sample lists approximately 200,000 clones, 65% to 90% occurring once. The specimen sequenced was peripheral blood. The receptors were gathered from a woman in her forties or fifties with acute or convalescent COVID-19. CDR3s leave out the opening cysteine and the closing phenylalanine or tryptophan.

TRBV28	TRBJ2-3	ASSRWGLAAPPGDTQY
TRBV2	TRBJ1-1	ASDLGQGVRGTEAF
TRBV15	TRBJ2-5	ATSRRHGETQY
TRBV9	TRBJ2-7	ASSIYGTGTEQY
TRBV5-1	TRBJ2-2	AAKGENTGELF
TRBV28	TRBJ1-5	ASSLGQNNQPQH
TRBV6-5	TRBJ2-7	ATGTGISSYEQY
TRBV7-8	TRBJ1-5	ASSLSGTANQPQH
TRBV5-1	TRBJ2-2	ASSLEHPSGELF
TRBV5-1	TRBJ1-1	ASANGQPNTEAF